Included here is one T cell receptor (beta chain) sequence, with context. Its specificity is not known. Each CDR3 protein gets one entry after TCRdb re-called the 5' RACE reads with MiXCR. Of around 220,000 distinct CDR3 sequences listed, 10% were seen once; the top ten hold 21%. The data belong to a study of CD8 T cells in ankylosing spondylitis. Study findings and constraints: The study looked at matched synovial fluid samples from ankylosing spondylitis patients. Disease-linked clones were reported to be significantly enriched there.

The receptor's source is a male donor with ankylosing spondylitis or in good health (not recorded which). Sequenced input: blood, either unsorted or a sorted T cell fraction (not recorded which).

The CDR3 bases are TGTGCCAGCGGCCCCCGGGACAGGGGGCGGAGCGGGGAGCTGTTTTTT. Its translation is CASGPRDRGRSGELFF. The chain combines TRBV5-6 with TRBJ2-2; 12 bases fit TRBD1. V dropped 7 bases and J dropped 7; count of bases not matched to a gene: 11. The CDR3 covers 16 residues. Germline values: CDR1 SGHDT, CDR2 YYEEEE.